The T cell receptor (beta chain) described here comes from a study of blood T cell repertoires in COVID-19. Across the whole study: Collection of acute and convalescent COVID-19 samples took place in the United States, Italy and Spain.

Study processing details: Estimation of nucleated cell counts was performed using reference gene primer amplification. Repertoires were generated with immunoSEQ multiplex PCR, while TCRdb's copy carries only in-frame clones and drops some. The DNA was the basis for D and trimming; V, J and clone size are from that table. This sample has roughly 180,000 clones, with 85% found just once. CDR3 size: 15 residues. Germline V gene lookup returns CDR1 SQVTM and CDR2 ANQGSEA. V was cut by 0 bases and J by 5 bases, with 13 bases left in between. Sequenced sample: PBMCs or T cells enriched from blood (not recorded which). The rearrangement joins TRBV29-1 to TRBJ2-2; possibly TRBD2 for D (6 bases). The receptor comes from a man aged 40-49 years who had recovered from COVID-19. Here the CDR3 reads CSVEDLGRRTGELFF. CDR3 sequence (DNA): TGCAGCGTTGAAGATCTGGGGAGGCGGACCGGGGAGCTGTTTTTT.